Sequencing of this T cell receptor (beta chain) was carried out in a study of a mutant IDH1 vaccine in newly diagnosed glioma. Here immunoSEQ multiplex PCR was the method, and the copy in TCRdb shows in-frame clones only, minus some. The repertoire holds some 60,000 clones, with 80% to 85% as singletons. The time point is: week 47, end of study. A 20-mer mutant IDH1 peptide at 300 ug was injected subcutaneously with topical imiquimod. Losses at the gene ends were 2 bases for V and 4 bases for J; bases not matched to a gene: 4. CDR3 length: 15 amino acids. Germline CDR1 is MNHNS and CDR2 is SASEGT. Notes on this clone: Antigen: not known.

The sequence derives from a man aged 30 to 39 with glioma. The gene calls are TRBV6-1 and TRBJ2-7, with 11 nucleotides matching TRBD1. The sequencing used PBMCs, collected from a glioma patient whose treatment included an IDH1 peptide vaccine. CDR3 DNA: TGTGCCAGCAGTGAATGGACAGGGGGCGCGTACGAGCAGTACTTC. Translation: CASSEWTGGAYEQYF.